This passage covers 21 T cell receptor beta chains from one sample sequenced in a study of cytomegalovirus exposure and HLA in healthy donors. PCR employed 60 Vbeta and 13 Jbeta primers. Clones were read by immunoSEQ multiplex PCR, and TCRdb kept only the in-frame ones, dropping some. The sample has approximately 80,000 clones; 72% are singletons. Material: PBMCs. The receptors were sampled from a woman in her thirties or forties in good health and CMV-seropositive.

The chain uses TRBV18 and TRBJ1-1; TRBD1 matches 7 bases. The length of the CDR3 is 13 residues. V dropped 3 bases and J dropped 6; count of bases not matched to a gene: 4. Germline V gene sequence: CDR1 KGHSH, CDR2 LQKENI. The chain's CDR3 is CASSPTGASEAFF. The CDR3 DNA reads as TGTGCCAGCTCACCTACAGGGGCGTCTGAAGCTTTCTTT.

V and J are TRBV28 and TRBJ2-2; 8 positions agree with TRBD2. Germline CDR1 is MDHEN and CDR2 is SYDVKM. The CDR3 extends over 16 amino acids. V trimming: 5 bases; J trimming: 5 bases; junction bases outside the gene matches: 10. Here the CDR3 DNA reads TGTGCCAGCAGTCCAACAGCGGGAGCGCCAACCGGGGAGCTGTTTTTT. This translates into CASSPTAGAPTGELFF.

In the case of this clone: The junction departs from germline at one end; a sequencing error may be responsible. The chain joins TRBV27 to TRBJ2-3, with 10 bases lining up with TRBD1. Germline V gene sequence: CDR1 MNHEY, CDR2 SMNVEV (reference sequence). The CDR3 loop spans 16 amino acids. CDR3: CASSLSDRGFTDTQYF. DNA of the CDR3: TGTGCCAGCAGTCTATCGGACAGGGGGTTTACAGATACGCAGTATTTT.

Note on this clone: Other DNA variants within this sample encode the same CDR3. The CDR3 region is CSVVWWDSNSYEQYF. CDR3 DNA sequence: TGCAGCGTTGTGTGGTGGGACTCCAACTCCTACGAGCAGTACTTC. The V gene is TRBV29-1, the J gene TRBJ2-7, with D possibly TRBD2 on 6 matching bases. The CDR3 covers 15 residues. Trimming left V 4 bases short and J 0 bases short, with 16 bases between. Germline assignment: CDR1 SQVTM and CDR2 ANQGSEA.

V gene TRBV2 combines with J gene TRBJ1-5; D is possibly TRBD1 (5 bases). Looked up from germline, CDR1 is SNHLY and CDR2 is FYNNEI. The CDR3 length is 16 residues. Trimming pared 1 base from V and 5 bases from J, leaving 15 bases between. The CDR3 region has the DNA TGTGCCAGCAGTGAAGAGGTAGGGGTAATTTATCAGCCCCAGCATTTT. As protein: CASSEEVGVIYQPQHF.

The rearrangement links TRBV6-4 to TRBJ2-1; 9 bases match TRBD2. The germline V gene encodes CDR1 MRHNA and CDR2 SNTAGT. After removal of 2 bases from V and 3 bases from J, the junction contained 5 bases not matched to a gene. The CDR3 totals 16 residues. The CDR3 loop is CASSDGASGDYNEQFF. The CDR3 nucleotides read TGTGCCAGCAGTGACGGCGCTAGCGGGGACTACAATGAGCAGTTCTTC.

The V call is TRBV7-9, the J call TRBJ1-1; 7 positions match TRBD1. There are 17 residues in the CDR3. CDR1 and CDR2 from the germline V gene are SEHNR and FQNEAQ (reference sequence). The ends lost 6 bases at V and 0 bases at J; junction bases unmatched: 13. The CDR3, as DNA: TGTGCCAGCAGTTTTAGCCCGGGACAGAGATTGAACACTGAAGCTTTCTTT. It encodes CASSFSPGQRLNTEAFF.

The J gene is TRBJ2-7, the V gene TRBV6-6; 10 positions agree with TRBD2. The CDR3 covers 15 residues. The germline V gene has CDR1 MNHNY and CDR2 SVGAGI (reference sequence). V was clipped by 4 bases and J by 1 base; unmatched bases: 4. The CDR3 protein is CASSLRTSGSYEQYF. The DNA of the CDR3 is TGTGCCAGCAGTTTACGGACTAGCGGTTCCTACGAGCAGTACTTC.

V usage is TRBV5-1 and J usage is TRBJ2-3; tentative D call: TRBD2 (5 bases). This CDR3 comprises 13 residues. Germline assignment: CDR1 SGHRS and CDR2 YFSETQ. Trimming removed 7 bases from V and 4 bases from J, with 13 bases in between. The CDR3 sequence: CASGSGSADTQYF. The CDR3 DNA follows: TGCGCCAGCGGGTCGGGGTCAGCAGATACGCAGTATTTT.

The chain uses TRBV28 and TRBJ2-7; 7 nucleotides agree with TRBD1. CDR1 is MDHEN, CDR2 SYDVKM, per germline. This CDR3 spans 15 amino acids. Unmatched junction bases numbered 11, after V lost 6 bases and J lost 3 bases. The CDR3 DNA sequence: TGTGCCAGCAGACAACAAGGCAGGGGGAACTACGAGCAGTACTTC. Translation gives CASRQQGRGNYEQYF.

The rearrangement links TRBV5-1 to TRBJ2-7, with 11 bases aligning to TRBD2. This CDR3 contains 15 residues. After removal of 0 bases from V and 6 bases from J, the junction contained 5 bases not matched to a gene. Germline CDR1 and CDR2: SGHRS and YFSETQ. The CDR3 protein is CASSLGLSGRVEQYF. CDR3 nucleotides: TGCGCCAGCAGCTTGGGTCTTAGCGGGAGGGTCGAGCAGTACTTC.

The chain combines TRBV6-5 with TRBJ1-1; no definite D call. Germline V CDR1 and CDR2: MNHEY, SVGAGI. V was cut by 2 bases and J by 7 bases, with 17 bases left in between. The CDR3 totals 15 residues. The CDR3: CASSYRSVGGYEAFF. CDR3 in DNA: TGTGCCAGCAGTTACCGGAGTGTTGGTGGTTATGAAGCTTTCTTT.

In this sample, this clone turned up a few times. The V call is TRBV5-1, the J call TRBJ2-3; 8 bases map to TRBD2. This CDR3 comprises 17 residues. The trim removed 0 bases at V and 5 bases at J, leaving 11 bases unmatched. Germline V CDR1 and CDR2: SGHRS, YFSETQ. CDR3 sequence: CASSLEVRGLGVDTQYF. In nucleotides, the CDR3 is TGCGCCAGCAGCTTGGAGGTTAGGGGACTAGGAGTAGATACGCAGTATTTT.

The chain has TRBV28 and TRBJ2-7, with TRBD1 identical over 9 bases. The CDR3 spans 15 residues. Unmatched junction bases numbered 6, after V lost 1 base and J lost 5 bases. CDR1 and CDR2 from the germline V gene are MDHEN and SYDVKM. The CDR3 coding sequence is TGTGCCAGCAGTTTATCCGGACAGGGGTCCCACGAGCAGTACTTC. This encodes CASSLSGQGSHEQYF. The variable domain in full, with the rest retrieved from reference TRBV28 and TRBJ2-7, is DVKVTQSSRYLVKRTGEKVFLECVQDMDHENMFWYRQDPGLGLRLIYFSYDVKMKEKGDIPEGYSVSREKKERFSLILESASTNQTSMYLCASSLSGQGSHEQYFGPGTRLTVT.

This clone was observed a handful of times. V gene TRBV19 combines with J gene TRBJ1-1, with D unresolved. Germline V gene lookup returns CDR1 LNHDA and CDR2 SQIVND (reference sequence). CDR3 length: 13 residues. The V gene lost 6 bases and the J gene lost 2 bases, with 10 bases spanning the gap. In DNA form, the CDR3 reads TGTGCCAGTAGGGTAGGAGCAAACACTGAAGCTTTCTTT. Its protein product is CASRVGANTEAFF.

The chain combines TRBV5-4 with TRBJ2-7; 8 bases match TRBD1. CDR1 is SGHNT and CDR2 is YYREEE in the germline V gene (reference sequence). The CDR3 has 13 residues. After removal of 5 bases from V and 7 bases from J, the junction contained 8 bases not matched to a gene. The CDR3 here is CASSGDRSGEQYF. The CDR3 DNA sequence: TGTGCCAGCAGTGGGGACAGGTCGGGGGAGCAGTACTTC. Filled out from reference TRBV5-4 and TRBJ2-7, the complete variable domain reads ETGVTQSPTHLIKTRGQQVTLRCSSQSGHNTVSWYQQALGQGPQFIFQYYREEENGRGNFPPRFSGLQFPNYSSELNVNALELDDSALYLCASSGDRSGEQYFGPGTRLTVT.

V and J are TRBV11-2 and TRBJ1-5; no clear D gene. V gave up 3 bases and J gave up 1 base, with 4 bases separating them. The CDR3 has 13 residues. Germline values: CDR1 SGHAT, CDR2 FQNNGV. CDR3 DNA: TGTGCCAGCAGCTTCCAAAGCAATCAGCCCCAGCATTTT. Translating it yields CASSFQSNQPQHF. Variable domain in full (rest from reference TRBV11-2 and TRBJ1-5): EAGVAQSPRYKIIEKRQSVAFWCNPISGHATLYWYQQILGQGPKLLIQFQNNGVVDDSQLPKDRFSAERLKGVDSTLKIQPAKLEDSAVYLCASSFQSNQPQHFGDGTRLSIL.

CDR3: CASSSQKAGDTEAFF. In DNA form, the CDR3 reads TGTGCCAGCAGTTCCCAGAAGGCGGGGGACACTGAAGCTTTCTTT. V gene TRBV6-6 combines with J gene TRBJ1-1; a weak D match, TRBD1 (5 bases). The V end was cut by 4 bases, the J end by 3 bases, with 15 bases between. The CDR3 sequence is 15 residues long. CDR1 MNHNY and CDR2 SVGAGI come from the germline V gene (reference sequence).

This chain connects TRBV18 to TRBJ2-2; TRBD1 matches 9 bases. The V and J ends lost 3 bases and 4 bases, in that order; junction bases with no gene match: 9. The CDR3 contains 17 residues. The germline gives CDR1 KGHSH, CDR2 LQKENI. CDR3 region: CASSPQQGAGFTGELFF. The CDR3 DNA reads as TGTGCCAGCTCACCCCAACAGGGGGCAGGGTTCACCGGGGAGCTGTTTTTT.

CDR3 protein: CASSGPKETQYF. The CDR3 nucleotides are TGTGCCAGTAGTGGCCCAAAAGAGACCCAGTACTTC. V is TRBV19 and J is TRBJ2-5; D unclear. The length of the CDR3 is 12 residues. Germline-derived CDR1 and CDR2 are LNHDA and SQIVND (reference sequence). Trimming pared 5 bases from V and 3 bases from J, leaving 7 bases between. Together with reference TRBV19 and TRBJ2-5, the CDR3 gives the full variable domain: DGGITQSPKYLFRKEGQNVTLSCEQNLNHDAMYWYRQDPGQGLRLIYYSQIVNDFQKGDIAEGYSVSREKKESFPLTVTSAQKNPTAFYLCASSGPKETQYFGPGTRLLVL.

V is TRBV30 and J is TRBJ2-7; TRBD2 matches at 7 bases. This CDR3 has 17 amino acids. Trimming took 2 bases from V and 2 from J; bases not matched to a gene: 15. The germline CDR1 and CDR2 sequences are GTSNPN and SVGIG (reference sequence). The CDR3 region is CAWSHPPRLAVTYEQYF. The CDR3 bases are TGTGCCTGGAGTCATCCCCCGAGGCTAGCGGTGACCTACGAGCAGTACTTC.